This T cell receptor (beta chain) was profiled in a study of response to subunit inactivated influenza vaccine. Whole-study results and caveats: The authors suggested that every seasonal influenza vaccination recruits few new T cells.

Using its own MiXCR run on the RT-PCR reads, TCRdb lists one record per CDR3 protein. The data show about 520,000 distinct CDR3 sequences, around 7.7% seen once. The CDR3 sequence is 15 residues long. CDR1 is LNHDA, CDR2 SQIVND, per germline (reference sequence). V shed 6 bases, J shed 3 bases, and the junction held 7 bases outside the gene matches. Many counts were recorded for this clonotype. Its antigen is not known. The sample here was PBMCs from blood, taken around 25 months after vaccination. The chain carries TRBV19 and TRBJ2-1, with 8 bases fitting TRBD1. The clonotype was recovered from a man in his fifties or sixties who received an inactivated influenza vaccine. CDR3 loop: CASRLDRGGYNEQFF. The CDR3 nucleotides are TGTGCCAGTAGACTAGACAGGGGTGGCTACAATGAGCAGTTCTTC.